These 15 T cell receptor beta chains were sequenced from one sample in a study of response to subunit inactivated influenza vaccine. TCRdb independently ran MiXCR on the RT-PCR reads; one entry per CDR3 protein. The sample lists over 650,000 distinct CDR3 sequences, approximately 18% occurring once. Sample: PBMCs from blood, taken about 5 days after vaccination. The receptor set was obtained from a man aged 50 or older who received an inactivated influenza vaccine.

The V and J genes are TRBV18 and TRBJ1-6, with 10 positions matching TRBD1. This CDR3 comprises 17 residues. Germline V gene sequence: CDR1 KGHSH, CDR2 LQKENI. The V segment lost 1 base and the J segment 2 bases; nucleotides outside the gene matches: 2. This CDR3 is CASSPRDRGTYNSPLHF. DNA of the CDR3: TGTGCCAGCTCACCACGGGACAGGGGCACCTATAATTCACCCCTCCACTTT.

This clonotype has more than one count but fewer than ten. The chain combines TRBV5-6 with TRBJ1-2; D may be TRBD1 (6 bases). Trimming removed 4 bases at V and 4 bases at J, with 17 bases between. The CDR3 loop spans 15 amino acids. Per the germline V gene, CDR1 is SGHDT and CDR2 is YYEEEE. In nucleotides, the CDR3 is TGTGCCAGCAGCGAAGGACAGAGCCCCGTCTATGGCTACACCTTC. Its protein is CASSEGQSPVYGYTF.

This clonotype showed up many times. The chain joins TRBV6-5 to TRBJ1-1; D may be TRBD1 (5 bases). The CDR3 runs to 14 residues. Germline loops: CDR1 MNHEY, CDR2 SVGAGI. The germline V and J ends were trimmed by 2 bases and 0 bases, with 7 bases remaining between them. In DNA, the CDR3 is TGTGCCAGCAGTTACCGACAGCTGAACACTGAAGCTTTCTTT. Its translation is CASSYRQLNTEAFF.

This clonotype came up a few times. The chain combines TRBV6-1 with TRBJ2-2; a weak D match, TRBD1 (6 bases). This CDR3 is built from 14 residues. Germline V gene lookup returns CDR1 MNHNS and CDR2 SASEGT. V was clipped by 5 bases and J by 6 bases, with 13 bases between them. The CDR3 coding sequence is TGTGCCAGCAGTACCTATAACAGGGCCGGGGAGCTGTTTTTT. This translates into CASSTYNRAGELFF.

The rearrangement uses TRBV7-3 and TRBJ2-3; TRBD2 agrees at 8 bases. Germline V gives CDR1 SGHTA, CDR2 FQGTGA. CDR3 length: 14 amino acids. V dropped 5 bases and J dropped 2; count of bases not matched to a gene: 3. The CDR3 bases are TGTGCCAGCAGCCCGGGACTAGTCACAGATACGCAGTATTTT. Translated: CASSPGLVTDTQYF.

V is TRBV7-8 and J is TRBJ2-3, with 7 bases aligning to TRBD2. The CDR3 covers 16 residues. V was clipped by 5 bases and J by 7 bases; unmatched bases: 15. From germline, CDR1 is SGHVS and CDR2 FQNEAQ. The CDR3 sequence: CASSINRTSFTHTQYF. The DNA of the CDR3 is TGTGCCAGCAGCATTAATCGGACTAGTTTTACTCATACGCAGTATTTT.

CDR3 loop: CASSPRAGASTGELFF. Here the CDR3 DNA reads TGTGCCAGCAGCCCAAGGGCGGGGGCGAGCACCGGGGAGCTGTTTTTT. The V and J genes are TRBV7-7 and TRBJ2-2; D is perhaps TRBD2 (7 bases). The germline V gene has CDR1 SSHAT and CDR2 FNYEAQ (reference sequence). Trimming removed 5 bases from V and 4 bases from J, with 17 bases in between. This CDR3 has 16 amino acids.

This rearrangement joins TRBV20-1 to TRBJ2-2; D uncertain. The germline V gene encodes CDR1 DFQATT and CDR2 SNEGSKA (reference sequence). The CDR3 has 13 residues. V lost 6 bases, J lost 1 base, and 9 bases lay in between. CDR3 sequence reads: CSAVILNTGELFF. The CDR3 DNA is TGCAGTGCAGTGATATTGAACACCGGGGAGCTGTTTTTT.

The chain links TRBV20-1 to TRBJ1-5; TRBD1 might be the D (5 bases). V was cut by 2 bases and J by 1 base, with 9 bases left in between. CDR3 size: 14 residues. The V gene's germline CDR1 is DFQATT and CDR2 SNEGSKA (reference sequence). The CDR3 DNA is TGCAGTGCTAGATCAGGGAGAAGCAATCAGCCCCAGCATTTT. It codes for CSARSGRSNQPQHF.

The chain uses TRBV5-1 and TRBJ2-3; 9 nucleotides line up with TRBD2. Per germline, CDR1 SGHRS and CDR2 YFSETQ. The V segment lost 6 bases and the J segment 5 bases; nucleotides outside the gene matches: 7. The CDR3 extends over 14 amino acids. This CDR3 is CASKLAGIGDTQYF. CDR3 in DNA: TGCGCCAGCAAGCTAGCGGGAATTGGAGATACGCAGTATTTT.

The sample holds many counts of this clonotype. This chain connects TRBV6-5 to TRBJ2-2, with 10 bases fitting TRBD1. V was pared by 4 bases and J by 7 bases, with 6 bases of the junction left unmatched. The CDR3 is 15 amino acids. Germline-derived CDR1 and CDR2 are MNHEY and SVGAGI. DNA for the CDR3: TGTGCCAGCAGTTCCGGGACAGGGGCTGACGGGGAGCTGTTTTTT. This translates into CASSSGTGADGELFF.

This rearrangement joins TRBV24-1 to TRBJ1-5; TRBD1 aligns across 9 bases. V was clipped by 5 bases and J by 6 bases; unmatched bases: 19. The CDR3 contains 19 residues. In germline, CDR1 is KGHDR, CDR2 SFDVKD. The CDR3 DNA follows: TGTGCCACCAGTGCCCTCTCCCATCCGACAGGGGGACTACGTCAGCCCCAGCATTTT. Translated, it gives CATSALSHPTGGLRQPQHF.

The sample holds a few counts of this clonotype. The rearrangement links TRBV6-1 to TRBJ2-7; D might be TRBD1 or TRBD2, each matching 6 bases. From germline, CDR1 is MNHNS and CDR2 SASEGT. There are 15 residues in the CDR3. Trimming shortened V by 5 bases and J by 4 bases, and 18 bases separated the two germline ends. The CDR3 region has the DNA TGTGCCAGCAGTACCCAAGGGGGGCCTTCTTACGAGCAGTACTTC. Translation gives CASSTQGGPSYEQYF.

The CDR3 reads CASSSRRGAGGANVLTF. The CDR3 nucleotides read TGTGCCAGCAGCTCCCGTCGGGGGGCTGGTGGGGCCAACGTCCTGACTTTC. The gene calls are TRBV7-3 and TRBJ2-6; a possible D gene is TRBD2 (7 bases). Trimming took off 4 bases at V and 3 bases at J, with 16 bases between the two ends. Germline V gene lookup returns CDR1 SGHTA and CDR2 FQGTGA. CDR3 size: 17 residues.

This chain joins TRBV4-3 and TRBJ2-1, with 7 bases that match TRBD1. With V trimmed by 4 bases and J by 3 bases, 6 bases remained unmatched. This CDR3 comprises 15 residues. Germline loops: CDR1 LGHNA, CDR2 YSLEER. The CDR3 sequence is CASSPPGGIYNEQFF. The CDR3 nucleotides are TGCGCCAGCAGCCCGCCAGGGGGAATCTACAATGAGCAGTTCTTC.